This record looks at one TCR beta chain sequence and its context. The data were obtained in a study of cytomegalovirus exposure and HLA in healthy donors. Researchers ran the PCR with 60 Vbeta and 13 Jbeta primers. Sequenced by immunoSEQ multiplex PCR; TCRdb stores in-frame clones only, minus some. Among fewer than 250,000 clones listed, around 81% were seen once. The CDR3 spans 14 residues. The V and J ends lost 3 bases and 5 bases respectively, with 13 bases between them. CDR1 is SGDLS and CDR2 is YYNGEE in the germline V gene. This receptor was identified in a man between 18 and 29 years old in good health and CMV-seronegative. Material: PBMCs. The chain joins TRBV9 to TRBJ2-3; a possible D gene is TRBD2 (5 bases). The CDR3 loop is CASSAQGSRDTQYF. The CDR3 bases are TGTGCCAGCAGCGCCCAAGGGAGTAGAGATACGCAGTATTTT.